These 20 T cell receptor beta chains came from one sample sequenced in a study of T cell changes during pregnancy in multiple sclerosis. Sequencing used immunoSEQ multiplex PCR; TCRdb keeps in-frame clones, though not all of them. The sample yields 17,000 or so clones, roughly 84% seen once. Sample: CD8+ T cells from peripheral blood mononuclear cells, taken in the third trimester of pregnancy. Every receptor here comes from a female donor in good health, enrolled as a control in a pregnancy study.

The chain recombines TRBV9 with TRBJ1-1, with D unclear. There are 15 residues in the CDR3. The ends were cut back, 1 base at V and 7 bases at J, with 17 bases in the middle. Germline assignment: CDR1 SGDLS and CDR2 YYNGEE. CDR3 sequence (DNA): TGTGCCAGCAGCGTAAGTTCAGTAGGAGGGTTTGAAGCTTTCTTT. Translated, it gives CASSVSSVGGFEAFF. Variable domain in full (rest from reference TRBV9 and TRBJ1-1): DSGVTQTPKHLITATGQRVTLRCSPRSGDLSVYWYQQSLDQGLQFLIQYYNGEERAKGNILERFSAQQFPDLHSELNLSSLELGDSALYFCASSVSSVGGFEAFFGQGTRLTVV.

The chain carries TRBV4-3 and TRBJ2-2, with D hard to call. CDR1 and CDR2 from the germline V gene are LGHNA and YSLEER. Trimming cost V 0 bases and J 6 bases, with 5 bases left between them. This CDR3 region has 13 residues. The CDR3 nucleotides read TGCGCCAGCAGCCAAGACGGAGCCGGGGAGCTGTTTTTT. Translated: CASSQDGAGELFF.

The V gene is TRBV5-6, the J gene TRBJ1-2; D might be TRBD1 (6 bases). The CDR3 is made up of 14 amino acids. Looked up from germline, CDR1 is SGHDT and CDR2 is YYEEEE. V was cut by 0 bases and J by 2 bases, with 8 bases left in between. In DNA form, the CDR3 reads TGTGCCAGCAGCTTGGACAGGGCGAACTATGGCTACACCTTC. Protein: CASSLDRANYGYTF.

The chain has TRBV10-3 and TRBJ2-7, with D tentatively TRBD1 (5 bases). The CDR3 consists of 13 residues. Germline CDR1 reads ENHRY; CDR2 reads SYGVKD. V was cut by 6 bases and J by 1 base, with 10 bases left in between. This CDR3 is CAIRVTDSYEQYF. The CDR3 region has the DNA TGTGCCATCAGGGTGACAGATTCCTACGAGCAGTACTTC.

Only a few counts were recorded for this clone. This rearrangement joins TRBV19 to TRBJ1-2; 8 bases map to TRBD1. There are 14 residues in the CDR3. Germline V gene data show CDR1 as LNHDA and CDR2 as SQIVND (reference sequence). The J segment lost 4 bases and the V segment lost 5 bases, leaving 6 bases of the junction unmatched. The CDR3 spells CASSPGQGSYGYTF. DNA of the CDR3: TGTGCCAGTAGTCCCGGACAGGGTTCCTATGGCTACACCTTC.

V and J are TRBV9 and TRBJ2-3; TRBD2 matches at 7 bases. This CDR3 contains 15 residues. Unmatched junction bases numbered 1, after V lost 0 bases and J lost 0 bases. The germline gives CDR1 SGDLS, CDR2 YYNGEE. The CDR3 is CASSVGLASTDTQYF. CDR3 DNA: TGTGCCAGCAGCGTAGGACTAGCTAGCACAGATACGCAGTATTTT.

The CDR3 DNA is TGTGCCAGCAGCCCGGCAGGGGCTGGAGACAATGAGCAGTTCTTC. As protein: CASSPAGAGDNEQFF. The chain recombines TRBV13 with TRBJ2-1, with D tentatively TRBD1 (6 bases). Trimming pared 5 bases from V and 5 bases from J, leaving 16 bases between. The CDR3 covers 15 residues. CDR1 and CDR2 (germline): PRHDT, FYEKMQ (reference sequence).

V usage is TRBV13 and J usage is TRBJ2-7; 9 nucleotides agree with TRBD1. V was pared by 5 bases and J by 5 bases, with 10 bases of the junction left unmatched. CDR3 length: 15 amino acids. Germline CDR1 PRHDT, CDR2 FYEKMQ (reference sequence). The CDR3: CASSDGDRAVHEQYF. The CDR3 DNA sequence: TGTGCCAGCAGCGACGGGGACAGGGCGGTTCACGAGCAGTACTTC.

The chain has TRBV6-4 and TRBJ2-3, with unresolved D. Germline V lookup: CDR1 MRHNA, CDR2 SNTAGT. V was clipped by 5 bases and J by 3 bases, with 12 bases between them. This CDR3 spans 14 amino acids. The DNA of the CDR3 is TGTGCCAGCAGTCTTAGCCCGGATACAGATACGCAGTATTTT. This gives the protein CASSLSPDTDTQYF.

This clone appeared a single time. This chain uses TRBV5-5 with TRBJ2-2; D might be TRBD2 (5 bases). Trimming cost V 0 bases and J 7 bases, with 10 bases left between them. Germline CDR1 SGHKS, CDR2 YYEKEE (reference sequence). The CDR3 contains 14 residues. The CDR3: CASSLEEGGGELFF. The CDR3 coding sequence is TGTGCCAGCAGCTTGGAAGAGGGTGGCGGGGAGCTGTTTTTT.

The V and J genes are TRBV7-8 and TRBJ2-2; TRBD1 might be the D (6 bases). Germline V gene data show CDR1 as SGHVS and CDR2 as FQNEAQ. Trimming pared 2 bases from V and 2 bases from J, leaving 9 bases between. The CDR3 loop spans 15 amino acids. The CDR3 is CASSLQGHNTGELFF. The CDR3 DNA sequence: TGTGCCAGCAGCTTACAGGGGCATAACACCGGGGAGCTGTTTTTT.

This clone was counted between two and nine times. The chain recombines TRBV10-3 with TRBJ2-3; possibly TRBD2 for D (6 bases). Trimming cost V 8 bases and J 5 bases, with 17 bases left between them. CDR1 and CDR2 from the germline V gene are ENHRY and SYGVKD. The CDR3 runs to 14 residues. The CDR3 DNA sequence: TGTGCCATCGGCGGGGTCAGCAACGGAGATACGCAGTATTTT. This translates into CAIGGVSNGDTQYF.

The V call is TRBV9, the J call TRBJ2-5; TRBD2 agrees at 12 bases. The CDR3 extends over 19 amino acids. Germline V CDR1 and CDR2: SGDLS, YYNGEE. Trimming cost V 4 bases and J 5 bases; bases outside gene matches: 18. CDR3 sequence (DNA): TGTGCCAGCAGCCTTGGACGGGCTAGCGGGGGGGCCTCGCGGGAGACCCAGTACTTC. It specifies CASSLGRASGGASRETQYF.

The chain couples TRBV4-2 to TRBJ1-3; weak D call: TRBD1 (6 bases). The ends were cut back, 0 bases at V and 0 bases at J, with 9 bases in the middle. The CDR3 runs 16 residues. In germline, CDR1 is LGHNA, CDR2 YNFKEQ. CDR3 DNA sequence: TGTGCCAGCAGCCAAGAGCCGGACAGCTCTGGAAACACCATATATTTT. This gives the protein CASSQEPDSSGNTIYF.

The chain recombines TRBV14 with TRBJ2-7; TRBD2 might be the D (6 bases). V lost 3 bases and J 5 bases, leaving 14 bases between the germline ends. The CDR3 length is 14 residues. Germline-derived CDR1 and CDR2 are SGHDN and FVKESK. Here the CDR3 reads CASSQRGGGDEQYF. The CDR3 DNA reads TGTGCCAGCAGCCAGCGGGGTGGCGGCGACGAGCAGTACTTC.

The chain couples TRBV5-5 to TRBJ2-7; TRBD1 is a possible D gene (5 bases). This CDR3 comprises 13 residues. The V gene's germline CDR1 is SGHKS and CDR2 YYEKEE (reference sequence). V was trimmed by 0 bases and J by 3 bases, leaving 7 bases between them. The CDR3 DNA reads TGTGCCAGCAGCTTGGGGGGCGACTACGAGCAGTACTTC. It translates to CASSLGGDYEQYF.

Remarks on this clone: Different DNA sequences within this sample yield the same CDR3. V is TRBV30 and J is TRBJ1-2; 10 nucleotides line up with TRBD1. Germline-derived CDR1 and CDR2 are GTSNPN and SVGIG (reference sequence). The ends lost 0 bases at V and 8 bases at J; junction bases unmatched: 9. The length of the CDR3 is 15 residues. As DNA, the CDR3 is TGTGCCTGGAGTGTCGGGGACAGGGGAGCGCGGGGCTACACCTTC. Protein product: CAWSVGDRGARGYTF.

The V and J genes are TRBV7-6 and TRBJ1-3; maybe TRBD1 (5 bases). CDR3 length equals 17 residues. Germline CDR1 reads SGHVS; CDR2 reads FNYEAQ. The germline V and J ends were trimmed by 1 base and 8 bases, with 21 bases remaining between them. CDR3 DNA sequence: TGTGCCAGCAGCTTAGAACACGCTCACTCTTGGGGGGACACCATATATTTT. This translates into CASSLEHAHSWGDTIYF.

The rearrangement links TRBV6-4 to TRBJ2-3, with 9 positions matching TRBD2. This CDR3 has 16 amino acids. Germline loops: CDR1 MRHNA, CDR2 SNTAGT. The J segment lost 2 bases and the V segment lost 0 bases, leaving 3 bases of the junction unmatched. CDR3 in amino acids: CASSDSASGDTDTQYF. CDR3 DNA sequence: TGTGCCAGCAGTGACTCGGCTAGCGGGGACACAGATACGCAGTATTTT.

This clone has just one count. The V call is TRBV5-1, the J call TRBJ1-1; possibly TRBD1 for D (6 bases). V was shortened by 3 bases and J by 5 bases, with 11 bases between the two germline ends. Looked up from germline, CDR1 is SGHRS and CDR2 is YFSETQ. CDR3 length: 13 amino acids. The DNA of the CDR3 is TGCGCCAGCAGCTCACAGGGAGGGACTGAAGCTTTCTTT. It encodes CASSSQGGTEAFF.